This T cell receptor beta chain derives from a study of T cells in localized non-small cell lung cancer. The method was immunoSEQ multiplex PCR; TCRdb's version includes in-frame clones alone and lacks a portion of them. The sample includes just over 20,000 clones, about 84% of them seen just once. Whole-study findings and limits: Uninvolved adjacent lung had higher T cell clonality than tumor and all other tissues.

Germline CDR1 and CDR2: SNHLY and FYNNEI. The CDR3 totals 13 residues. V was clipped by 4 bases and J by 8 bases, with 12 bases between them. Comment on this clone: Its antigen is unknown.

The V gene is TRBV2, the J gene TRBJ2-4, with D possibly TRBD2 on 6 matching bases. The clonotype was recovered from a woman aged 35 to 75 with stage II squamous cell lung carcinoma. Sequences were derived from PBMCs, sampled before any cancer treatment. The CDR3 DNA reads TGTGCCAGCAGTGGGCGGGGTATTGACATTCAGTACTTC. Translation: CASSGRGIDIQYF.